This T cell receptor (beta chain) is drawn from a study of T cells in Graves' hyperthyroidism and ophthalmopathy. Overall study findings and caveats: From stable hyperthyroidism, ophthalmopathy was separated by a 13 V-J model.

This clonotype was detected ten times or more. The antigen is unknown. From RNA transcripts, TCR beta CDR3 regions were amplified. During a first-round RT-PCR of the TCR CDR3, the HTBI primer set was used. TCRdb analysed the multiplex PCR reads with MiXCR anew, one entry per CDR3 protein. The data hold approximately 530,000 distinct CDR3 sequences, with 15% to 20% observed a single time. V was clipped by 3 bases and J by 5 bases, with 9 bases between them. The CDR3 sequence is 13 residues long. CDR1 is KGHDR and CDR2 is SFDVKD in the germline V gene. The sequence was obtained from a woman aged 18-29 years with Graves' hyperthyroidism. The sample comprised blood. The V gene is TRBV24-1, the J gene TRBJ1-1; D call uncertain. The CDR3, as DNA: TGTGCCACCAGTGATCCCGGTGCGACTGAAGCTTTCTTT. Its protein product is CATSDPGATEAFF.